This entry describes one TCR beta chain. Its antigen has not been determined. A much larger clone differs from this one at a single base, so this may be a read error. Healthy HIV-negative adults with no recently reported acute infections or vaccinations were included as donors. Every donor was a Caucasian adult residing in Nashville, Tennessee, USA. CD4+ T cells were enriched by magnetic negative selection; naive cells were then positively selected on CD45RA, and the negative fraction formed the memory subset. Blood was collected by leukapheresis, and PBMCs were isolated by Ficoll-Histopaque density gradient centrifugation and then cryopreserved in liquid nitrogen vapor phase. Analytical flow cytometry was used to check the purity and quantity of every magnetically sorted T cell population. From each sorted fraction, genomic DNA was isolated and quantified by UV absorbance on a Nanodrop 2000c. This specimen comes from a study of shared clonotypes between healthy human individuals (dated by TCRdb to the early 2020s). Context from the whole study: The cohort comprised a couple of women and a few men aged 18 to 49 years. Per donor, three plates each were used for CD4 naive and CD4 memory, two for CD8 naive, and one for CD8 memory. Blood TCR repertoires of roughly 5 healthy adults were deeply sequenced to estimate repertoire size and the extent of clonotype sharing between individuals. To increase sequencing depth and limit assay-specific biases, TCR repertoire library preparation and sequencing were carried out by different laboratories using diverse techniques. Leukapheresis yielded between about 0.8 and 8.9 billion PBMCs per donor.

V is reduced by 0 bases and J by 7 bases, leaving a spacing of 6 bases between them. CDR1 is given as SGHDN and CDR2 as FVKESK, both from the germline V gene. The CDR3 holds 12 amino acids from the cysteine to the phenylalanine. This entry keeps only the CDR3 DNA: 36 bases, framed from base 1. Using the deep immunoSEQ assay, multiplex PCR amplified TCR CDR3 regions from genomic DNA. Extracted genomic DNA from each cell subset was spread evenly across all wells of several immunoSEQ 96-well plates, with each plate serving as a replicate. For sorted subsets, 200 to 250 ng genomic DNA, equal to 30,000 to 35,000 T cell genomes, was loaded into each replicate PCR. Purified libraries were quantified with a Qubit 3.0 fluorometer, sized on a Bioanalyzer 2100, and re-quantified with the KAPA Library Quantification kit. Every immunoSEQ 96-well plate was sequenced on a separate single-read 150-cycle Illumina NextSeq 550 flow cell. On the study's bioinformatics: Because the immunoSEQ output included only junctional sequences and no quality scores, the filtering could not be the same as the filtering used for full-length reads. Sequences were annotated with PyIR, a Python wrapper for IgBLAST v1.9, and V/J genes and CDR3 were assigned using IMGT germline references. Any read was removed if the V/J assignment was weak (E-value above 1e-6), the CDR3 was missing, or the read contained stop codons, out-of-frame junctions, or ambiguous translated residues. V3J clonotypes were defined as sequences sharing the same inferred V gene, J gene, and CDR3 amino acid sequence. Percentage overlap between repertoires was computed as shared unique clonotypes divided by the size of the smaller repertoire. Three approaches were used to assess repertoire richness: RTK rarefaction, the Chao1 estimator, and Recon v2.1 estimates of unobserved clonotypes. Generation probabilities for all TCRbeta clonotypes obtained by the gDNA method from several donors were computed using OLGA. In its TCRdb copy, this immuneACCESS table keeps in-frame sequences only and misses some clones. Where compared with another copy, unresolved V genes explain less than half of these, and the others have no known cause. V, J and clone size were drawn from that table, and D and trimming were deduced from the DNA. The sample profile shows some 660,000 clones; roughly 72% of them were found once. Around 1.8% of the sample lies in the top ten.

The full study reports these points: Because the study included a small number of donors, the genetic and exposure-history diversity represented was limited. Naive subsets generally had larger estimated clonotype richness than memory subsets. Across a handful of donors, about 5% of naive CD4, over 3% of naive CD8, under 2.5% of memory CD4, and about 0.44% of memory CD8 clonotypes were shared. Even with the large sequencing depth, rarefaction of the sorted-subset datasets indicated that sequencing was incomplete. Compared with non-shared clonotypes, clonotypes shared by all four sorted-subset donors had higher generation probabilities. Sampling was restricted to blood, and TCR repertoires in tissues likely differ from the TCR repertoires found in blood. Based on pairwise subsampling, the degree of clonotype sharing among donors was expected to be affected by sequencing depth.

The chain uses TRBV14 and TRBJ1-2; confidence is insufficient to name the D gene. Input material: memory CD4+ T cells sorted from blood. What this sample's cell subset or site label stands for: CD45RA-negative fraction. The clonotype was recovered from a woman aged 30 to 39 in good health. The CDR3 loop reads CASSQDWGGYTF. The sequence in DNA is TGTGCCAGCAGCCAAGATTGGGGTGGCTACACCTTC. The entire variable domain, with the stretches around the CDR3 drawn from the reference TRBV14 and TRBJ1-2 proteins, is EAGVTQFPSHSVIEKGQTVTLRCDPISGHDNLYWYRRVMGKEIKFLLHFVKESKQDESGMPNNRFLAERTGGTYSTLKVQPAELEDSGVYFCASSQDWGGYTFGSGTRLTVV.